These T cell receptor beta chains were read from a single sample in a study of PD-L1 blockade in urothelial cancer. Clones were sequenced by immunoSEQ multiplex PCR, and TCRdb holds only the in-frame ones, with some missing. The sample has over 65,000 clones, 84% seen once; the top ten hold about 5.1%. The sample in question was PBMCs, obtained around atezolizumab (anti-PD-L1) treatment. Source of these receptors: a man aged 70 or older with urothelial cancer. The CDR3 runs from the conserved cysteine through the conserved F or W. The D gene is left open where the match is weak. Clone sizes are given selectively: once, few, many, or a class where the clone is expanded.

V	size	length	J	D	DNA	CDR3
TRBV28	few	14	TRBJ1-5	NA	TGTGCCAGCAGTTTAACGGGGGTTGATCAGCCCCAGCATTTT	CASSLTGVDQPQHF
TRBV5-1	NA	14	TRBJ2-5	NA	TGCGCCAGCAGCCCATCGGAGGACCAAGAGACCCAGTACTTC	CASSPSEDQETQYF
TRBV6-5	NA	11	TRBJ2-1	NA	TGTGCCAGCAGTCACACGTATGAGCAGTTCTTC	CASSHTYEQFF
TRBV6-5	NA	14	TRBJ1-2	NA	TGTGCCAGCAGTTACTCGGGAGAATCCTATGGCTACACCTTC	CASSYSGESYGYTF
TRBV9	once	15	TRBJ2-7	TRBD2	TGTGCCAGCAGCGTTGCCGGGACTAGCGCGTACGAGCAGTACTTC	CASSVAGTSAYEQYF
TRBV5-1	few	15	TRBJ1-2	TRBD1	TGCGCCAGCAGCTTGGCCGCCGGGACAGAGTATGGCTACACCTTC	CASSLAAGTEYGYTF
TRBV6-5	NA	13	TRBJ2-1	NA	TGTGCCAGCTCGGCCCCAGGCAGAAATGAGCAGTTCTTC	CASSAPGRNEQFF
TRBV6-1	few	16	TRBJ2-7	TRBD1	TGTGCCAGCAGTGAATATACCGGGACAGGGGCCTACGAGCAGTACTTC	CASSEYTGTGAYEQYF
TRBV30	few	15	TRBJ2-5	TRBD2	TGTGCCTGGAGTCCGGGACTAGAGGGGTCGGAGACCCAGTACTTC	CAWSPGLEGSETQYF
TRBV5-4	NA	13	TRBJ2-4	NA	TGTGCCAGCAGCTTGACTTTCTCAAACATTCAGTACTTC	CASSLTFSNIQYF
TRBV5-1	NA	13	TRBJ2-7	NA	TGCGCCAGCAGCACTCGGACTCAAGACGAGCAGTACTTC	CASSTRTQDEQYF
TRBV5-5	NA	12	TRBJ2-5	NA	TGTGCCAGCAGCCACAGACGGGAGACCCAGTACTTC	CASSHRRETQYF
TRBV5-1	NA	14	TRBJ2-7	TRBD1	TGCGCCAGCAGCCAGGACCCGACAGGGTACGAGCAGTACTTC	CASSQDPTGYEQYF
TRBV6-5	NA	14	TRBJ1-2	NA	TGTGCCAGCAGTCGGGCGGGGAGGGCTTATGGCTACACCTTC	CASSRAGRAYGYTF
TRBV9	NA	17	TRBJ2-5	TRBD2	TGTGCCAGCAGCCCACGGGTGGGCGGGAGGGCCGAGGAGACCCAGTACTTC	CASSPRVGGRAEETQYF
TRBV5-1	NA	16	TRBJ2-7	NA	TGCGCCAGCAGCTTGGAGTCGAGGACTACCTTCTACGAGCAGTACTTC	CASSLESRTTFYEQYF
TRBV19	NA	15	TRBJ1-4	TRBD1	TGTGCCAGTAGTCCGAGACAGGGAACTAATGAAAAACTGTTTTTT	CASSPRQGTNEKLFF
TRBV15	NA	17	TRBJ2-2	NA	TGTGCCACCAGCAGAGATTGGAGCCAAGGATCCACCGGGGAGCTGTTTTTT	CATSRDWSQGSTGELFF
TRBV18	NA	14	TRBJ2-7	TRBD1	TGTGCCAGCTCACCAGGACAGGGGCTCTCCGAGCAGTACTTC	CASSPGQGLSEQYF
TRBV4-2	NA	16	TRBJ2-1	TRBD2	TGTGCCAGCAGCCGAGGGACTAGCGGGCGATACAATGAGCAGTTCTTC	CASSRGTSGRYNEQFF
TRBV28	NA	18	TRBJ2-1	TRBD1	TGTGCCAGCAGCGGGGACAGGGCATCCGGGACTTTAAGGAATGAGCAGTTCTTC	CASSGDRASGTLRNEQFF
TRBV7-8	NA	15	TRBJ2-3	TRBD2	TGTGCCAGCAGCATCGGACTAGCGGGCACAGATACGCAGTATTTT	CASSIGLAGTDTQYF
TRBV6-1	NA	15	TRBJ2-7	TRBD2	TGTGCCAGCAGTGAAGTTTTGGCGGGAGTTTACGAGCAGTACTTC	CASSEVLAGVYEQYF